Included here is one TCR beta chain sequence, with context. Authors' data handling: Counts of nucleated cells, estimated from reference gene primer amplification, were obtained. Libraries were prepared by immunoSEQ multiplex PCR; TCRdb keeps only in-frame clonotypes and omits some of them. The DNA was the basis for D and trimming; V, J and clone size are from that table. The sample lists hundreds of thousands of clones; around 84% were seen once. The record originates from a study of blood T cell repertoires in COVID-19. Across the whole study: The United States, Italy and Spain were the sources of the acute and convalescent COVID-19 samples. T cells, B-cell-depleted T cells, or PBMCs provided the cDNA or gDNA that served as material.

Germline CDR1 and CDR2: SNHLY and FYNNEI. The CDR3 spans 16 residues. V trimming: 4 bases; J trimming: 1 base; junction bases outside the gene matches: 6. The chain couples TRBV2 to TRBJ1-1; 10 bases are a match to TRBD1. Sequenced input: peripheral blood. This sequence was found in a woman older than 75 with active or convalescent COVID-19. CDR3 loop: CASSGDRGTKNTEAFF. DNA of the CDR3: TGTGCCAGCAGTGGGGACAGGGGCACAAAGAACACTGAAGCTTTCTTT.